This record looks at one TCR beta chain sequence and its context. The antigen is not known. The data originate from a study of T cells expressing NK-cell markers. Whole-study findings and limits: Leadership of the CD3+CD56-NKG2C+ fraction also belonged to these clonotypes in several donors.

Researchers built TCR beta cDNA using 5'RACE template switching with UMIs. TCRdb re-called the 5' RACE reads and shows each CDR3 protein once, DNA omitted. This sample contains around 260,000 distinct CDR3 sequences. The CDR3 has 15 residues. Germline V lookup: CDR1 SGHTA, CDR2 FQGNSA. This chain connects TRBV7-2 to TRBJ2-1; TCRdb calls TRBD2, which cannot be checked without DNA. The sample comprised blood T cells: a sorted CD56 or NKG2C T cell subset, CD4+ or CD8+ T cells, or bulk PBMC T cells (not recorded which). The sequence derives from a woman aged 18 to 75 in good health. This CDR3 is CASSQTSGEGGEQFF.